This T cell receptor (beta chain) was observed in a study of shared clonotypes between healthy human individuals. Study-level points and caveats: When naive CD4 clonotypes were compared across a few donors, about 4.9% were shared.

Each donor was a Caucasian adult residing in Nashville, Tennessee. Here immunoSEQ multiplex PCR was the method, and the copy in TCRdb shows in-frame clones only, minus some. The sample consists of approximately 1,500,000 clones, roughly 95% of them appearing once. With regard to this clone: The antigen remains undetermined.

Germline V lookup: CDR1 WNHNN, CDR2 SYGVQD (reference sequence). The CDR3 sequence is 13 residues long. V was clipped by 6 bases and J by 2 bases, with 10 bases between them. This clonotype originated in a man in his thirties or forties in good health. The genes are TRBV10-1 and TRBJ1-2; D is unresolved. Material: naive CD4+ T cells sorted from blood. Documented subset: CD45RA+ positively selected. DNA for the CDR3: TGCGCCAGCAGCTTGGACGGCAACTATGGCTACACCTTC. This encodes CASSLDGNYGYTF.